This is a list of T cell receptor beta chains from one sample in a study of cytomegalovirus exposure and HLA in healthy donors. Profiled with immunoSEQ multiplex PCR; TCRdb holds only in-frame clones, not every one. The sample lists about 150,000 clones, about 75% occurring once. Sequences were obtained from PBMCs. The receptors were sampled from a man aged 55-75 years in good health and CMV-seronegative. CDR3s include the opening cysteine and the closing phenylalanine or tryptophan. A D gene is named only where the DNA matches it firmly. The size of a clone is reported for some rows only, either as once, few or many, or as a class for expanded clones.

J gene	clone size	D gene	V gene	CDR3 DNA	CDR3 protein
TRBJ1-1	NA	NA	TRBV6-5	TGTGCCAGCAGTCCAAGGGGAAACACTGAAGCTTTCTTT	CASSPRGNTEAFF
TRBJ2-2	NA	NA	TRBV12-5	TGTGCTAGTGGTTTTAAGGGGGCCGGGGAGCTGTTTTTT	CASGFKGAGELFF
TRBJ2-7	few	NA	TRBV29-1	TGCAGCGTGGACAGACTTAAGACCGACGAGCAGTACTTC	CSVDRLKTDEQYF
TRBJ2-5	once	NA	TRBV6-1	TGTGCCAGCAGTGTACAGGGAGGGGGCCAAGAGACCCAGTACTTC	CASSVQGGGQETQYF
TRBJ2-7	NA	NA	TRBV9	TGTGCCAGCAGCCCAGCGGCAGCCTCCTACGAGCAGTACTTC	CASSPAAASYEQYF
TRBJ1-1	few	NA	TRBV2	TGTGCCAGCCTTGGGACTGTGAACACTGAAGCTTTCTTT	CASLGTVNTEAFF
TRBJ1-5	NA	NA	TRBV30	TGTGCTCAACTTCAGCCCCAGCATTTT	CAQLQPQHF
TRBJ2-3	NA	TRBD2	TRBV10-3	TGTGCCATCACACCGACTAGCGCAGATACGCAGTATTTT	CAITPTSADTQYF
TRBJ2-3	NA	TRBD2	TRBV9	TGTGCCAGCAGCCCGCGGGGGGTTGATACGCAGTATTTT	CASSPRGVDTQYF
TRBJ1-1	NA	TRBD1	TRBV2	TGTGCCAGCGTCGGACAGGCCGATAACACTGAAGCTTTCTTT	CASVGQADNTEAFF
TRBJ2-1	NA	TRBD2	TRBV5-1	TGCGCCAGCAGCCCATTACTAGCGGGAGAAGGGAATGAGCAGTTCTTC	CASSPLLAGEGNEQFF
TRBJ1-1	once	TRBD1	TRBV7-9	TGTGCCAGCAGCTCCGGACAGGGAGGGGACACTGAAGCTTTCTTT	CASSSGQGGDTEAFF
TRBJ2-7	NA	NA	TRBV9	TGTGCCAGCAGCGTAGAAGGGAATGGCGCTAGCAGCTTCTACGAGCAGTACTTC	CASSVEGNGASSFYEQYF
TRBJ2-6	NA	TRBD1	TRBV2	TGTGCCAGCAGGGGGACAGGGGTCCGCTCTGGGGCCAACGTCCTGACTTTC	CASRGTGVRSGANVLTF
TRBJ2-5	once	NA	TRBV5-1	TGCGCCAGCAGCACCGGACAAGAAGAGACCCAGTACTTC	CASSTGQEETQYF
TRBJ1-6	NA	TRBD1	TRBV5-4	TGTGCCAGTCAGGGGGATAGGTCACCCCTCCACTTT	CASQGDRSPLHF
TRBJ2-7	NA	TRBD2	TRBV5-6	TGTGCCAGCAGCGTTAGCGGGAGTGCCTACGAGCAGTACTTC	CASSVSGSAYEQYF
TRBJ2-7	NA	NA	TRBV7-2	TGTGCCAGCAGCTCGAACACTAACTACGAGCAGTACTTC	CASSSNTNYEQYF
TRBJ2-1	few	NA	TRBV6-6	TGTGCCAGCAGTCCCCTAAAGAGCCCCTCCTACAATGAGCAGTTCTTC	CASSPLKSPSYNEQFF
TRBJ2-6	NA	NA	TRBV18	TGTGCCAGCTCACCTGAGACACCCACCTCTGGGGCCAACGTCCTGACTTTC	CASSPETPTSGANVLTF
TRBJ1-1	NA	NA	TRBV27	TGTGCCAGCAGTTTACAAGGACAGTACACTGAAGCTTTCTTT	CASSLQGQYTEAFF
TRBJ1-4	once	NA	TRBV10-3	TGTGCATCGTGGGGCTATGAAAAACTGTTTTTT	CASWGYEKLFF
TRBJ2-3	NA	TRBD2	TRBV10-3	TGTGCCATCAGGGGGACTAGCGGGAGTACGACAGATACGCAGTATTTT	CAIRGTSGSTTDTQYF
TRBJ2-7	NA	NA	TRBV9	TGTGCCAGCAGCTCCGGGACCCCAGGGGACGAGCAGTACTTC	CASSSGTPGDEQYF
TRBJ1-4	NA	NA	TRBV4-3	TGCGCCAGCAGCCAGGTTCGGACCAGAGGGGAAAAACTGTTTTTT	CASSQVRTRGEKLFF
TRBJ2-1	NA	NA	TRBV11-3	TGTGCCAGCAGCTTTCGGTTCGGGTACAATGAGCAGTTCTTC	CASSFRFGYNEQFF
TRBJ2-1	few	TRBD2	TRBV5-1	TGCGCCAGCAGCCAGACTAGCGGGAGCAATGAGCAGTTCTTC	CASSQTSGSNEQFF
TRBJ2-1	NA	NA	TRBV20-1	TGCAGTGCTCAGCGGAATGAGCAGTTCTTC	CSAQRNEQFF
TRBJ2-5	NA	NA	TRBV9	TGTGCCAGCAGCGTAGTTGGAGGGGACGAGACCCAGTACTTC	CASSVVGGDETQYF
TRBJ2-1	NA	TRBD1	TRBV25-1	TGTGCCAGCAGCCCGGGACAGGGGGCAGGACCCCTCTACAATGAGCAGTTCTTC	CASSPGQGAGPLYNEQFF
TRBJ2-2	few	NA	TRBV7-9	TGTGCCAGCAGCTTCCAAACCGGGGAGCTGTTTTTT	CASSFQTGELFF
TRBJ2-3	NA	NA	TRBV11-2	TGTGCCAGCAGCTTAGGGGGAGTAGGAGATACGCAGTATTTT	CASSLGGVGDTQYF
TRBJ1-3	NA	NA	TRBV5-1	TGCGCCAGCAGCCCGAGGGTCTTCTCTGGAAACACCATATATTTT	CASSPRVFSGNTIYF
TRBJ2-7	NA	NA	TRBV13	TGTGCCAGCAGCCCGCCAGGGAACTACGAGCAGTACTTC	CASSPPGNYEQYF
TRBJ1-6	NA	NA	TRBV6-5	TGTGCCAGCAGGGAGGTTGGGGGCGTACGCTCACCCCTCCACTTT	CASREVGGVRSPLHF
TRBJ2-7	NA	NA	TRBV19	TGTGCCAGTAGTAGCCCCAGCTCCTACGAGCAGTACTTC	CASSSPSSYEQYF
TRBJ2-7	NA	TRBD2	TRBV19	TGTGCCAGTACCCCACGGGGGGACTACTACGAGCAGTACTTC	CASTPRGDYYEQYF
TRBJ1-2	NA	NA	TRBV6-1	TGTGCCAGCAGTGAAGGGGGGGATGGCTACACCTTC	CASSEGGDGYTF
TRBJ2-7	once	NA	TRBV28	TGTGCCAGCAGTTTTGGCCCCTACGAGCAGTACTTC	CASSFGPYEQYF
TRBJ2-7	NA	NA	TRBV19	TGTGCCAGTAGTATAAAGGCAGGGTCTACATCTTACGAGCAGTACTTC	CASSIKAGSTSYEQYF
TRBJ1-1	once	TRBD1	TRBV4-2	TGTGCCAGCAGCCCGCGGACAGGGGGCTTTGGGCCCCATGTGGACAACACTGAAGCTTTCTTT	CASSPRTGGFGPHVDNTEAFF
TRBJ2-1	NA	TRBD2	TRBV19	TGTGCCAGTAGTATACAGGGAGCGGGAGGATGGAGTGAGCAGTTCTTC	CASSIQGAGGWSEQFF
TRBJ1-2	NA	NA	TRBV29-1	TGCAGCGTTGAAACCAGAAACTATGGCTACACCTTC	CSVETRNYGYTF
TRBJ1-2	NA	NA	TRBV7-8	TGTGCCAGCAGCTTAGCGAGCGGTAACTATGGCTACACCTTC	CASSLASGNYGYTF
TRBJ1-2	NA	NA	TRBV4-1	TGCGCCAGCAGCCAAGGTACAGCTTTCAGGGCCTATGGCTACACCTTC	CASSQGTAFRAYGYTF
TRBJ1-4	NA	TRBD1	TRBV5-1	TGCGCCAGCAGGGAGGGGACAGTGGGTGAAAAACTGTTTTTT	CASREGTVGEKLFF
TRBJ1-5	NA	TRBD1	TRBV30	TGTGCCTGGGCCGCCGACAGGGATCAGCCCCAGCATTTT	CAWAADRDQPQHF
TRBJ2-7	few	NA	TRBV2	TGTGCCAGCAGTGAATGGTTAGAACACGAGCAGTACTTC	CASSEWLEHEQYF
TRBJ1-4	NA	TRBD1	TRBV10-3	TGTGCCATCCGGGAAGGGACAGAATATGAAAAACTGTTTTTT	CAIREGTEYEKLFF
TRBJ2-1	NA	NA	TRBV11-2	TGTGCCAGCAGCTTAGTAGATAGCTCCTACAATGAGCAGTTCTTC	CASSLVDSSYNEQFF